These T cell receptor beta chains were read from a single sample in a study of CD8 T cells in Susac syndrome. TCRdb analysed the immunoSEQ multiplex PCR reads with MiXCR anew, one entry per CDR3 protein. The table records approximately 130,000 distinct CDR3 sequences, about 90% of them present only once. Sequenced material: CD8+ T cells from PBMCs. These receptors all stem from a human donor with multiple sclerosis. CDR3s include the opening cysteine and the closing phenylalanine or tryptophan.

V	J	CDR3
TRBV19	TRBJ2-2	CASTVSEPSGELFF
TRBV27	TRBJ2-3	CASTSGVTDTQYF
TRBV6-1	TRBJ1-2	CASSEILVQGRLNYGYTF
TRBV9	TRBJ2-7	CASSVGQGNPTYEQYF
TRBV27	TRBJ1-2	CASSLFWGALTNYGYTF
TRBV4-1	TRBJ1-1	CASSHGQMNTEAFF
TRBV24-1	TRBJ1-5	CATSDWQGDQPQHF
TRBV28	TRBJ2-1	CASKAAGLNNEQFF
TRBV6-5	TRBJ2-2	CASSYGGTGELFF
TRBV4-3	TRBJ2-3	CASSQTHTDTQYF
TRBV10-3	TRBJ1-1	CAISPWGGSNTEAFF
TRBV9	TRBJ1-6	CASSVDKLLSYNSPLHF
TRBV12-3/TRBV12-4	TRBJ1-5	CASSRPGPRGPQHF
TRBV10-3	TRBJ1-1	CAISDSVNTEAFF
TRBV4-1	TRBJ2-7	CASSQEGTAALQYF
TRBV4-1	TRBJ1-5	CASSQFGTDGSQPQHF
TRBV27	TRBJ2-7	CASSFGDFSGAYEQYF
TRBV9	TRBJ1-1	CASSVGQGARNTEAFF
TRBV4-1	TRBJ2-7	CASSQAAGGLSYEQYF
TRBV27	TRBJ2-7	CASSSSRSAYEQYF